The 29 T cell receptor beta chains in this list originate from one sample, sequenced in a study of Ad26.COV2.S vaccination and SARS-CoV-2 variants (dated by TCRdb to the early 2020s). The method was the immunoSEQ multiplex PCR assay. In its TCRdb copy, this immuneACCESS table keeps in-frame sequences only and misses some clones. Where compared with another copy, unresolved V genes explain less than half of these, and the others have no known cause. The sample table shows hundreds of thousands of clones, and 89% are seen once. The leading ten clones occupy nearly 1.5% of the sample. The treatment or condition label on this specimen signifies: 15 to 20 received Ad26.COV2.S at low or high dose, single or two shots; roughly 5 received placebo; per-sample allocation not given. Repertoires of vaccine and placebo recipients were sequenced from samples taken on day 63 after the first injection. The sample was peripheral blood, taken in a trial of Ad26.COV2.S vaccine versus placebo. These receptors originate from a person aged 18-60 years who received the Ad26.COV2.S COVID-19 vaccine or a placebo.

This clone showed up just a few times. The chain uses TRBV19 and TRBJ1-3; D gene ambiguous. The germline V gene has CDR1 LNHDA and CDR2 SQIVND (reference sequence). The V end was cut by 1 base, the J end by 2 bases, with 15 bases between. This CDR3 is built from 17 residues. DNA for the CDR3: TGTGCCAGTAGTATAGTACCAACTCAACCCCCTGGAAACACCATATATTTT. Translated, it gives CASSIVPTQPPGNTIYF.

This clone was counted a single time. V gene TRBV6-5 combines with J gene TRBJ2-1, with D possibly matching TRBD1 (6 bases). V was cut by 7 bases and J by 4 bases, with 17 bases left in between. The CDR3 sequence is 15 residues long. Germline V gene lookup returns CDR1 MNHEY and CDR2 SVGAGI. This CDR3 reads CASNSTGSPYNEQFF. Here the CDR3 DNA reads TGTGCCAGCAACTCTACAGGGTCCCCTTACAATGAGCAGTTCTTC.

The chain has TRBV4-1 and TRBJ1-6; no reliable D call. The CDR3 has 19 residues. The V and J ends lost 7 bases and 0 bases respectively, with 22 bases between them. CDR1 is MGHRA and CDR2 is YSYEKL in the germline V gene. The DNA for the CDR3 is TGCGCCAGCACCGCACAAACTAACGAACAAAGCTCCTATAATTCACCCCTCCACTTT. Translation gives CASTAQTNEQSSYNSPLHF.

V is TRBV7-2 and J is TRBJ1-2; D is unclear. Per the germline V gene, CDR1 is SGHTA and CDR2 is FQGNSA. Trimming took 5 bases from V and 4 from J, leaving 23 bases between them. CDR3 length: 17 residues. CDR3 bases: TGTGCCAGCAGCCCAAAAAGTGGAGCCAGGCTCCCCTATGGCTACACCTTC. It yields the protein CASSPKSGARLPYGYTF. The whole variable domain, remainder taken from reference TRBV7-2 and TRBJ1-2, is GAGVSQSPSNKVTEKGKDVELRCDPISGHTALYWYRQSLGQGLEFLIYFQGNSAPDKSGLPSDRFSAERTGGSVSTLTIQRTQQEDSAVYLCASSPKSGARLPYGYTFGSGTRLTVV.

Remarks on this clone: Other DNA sequences in the same sample also yield this CDR3. The chain joins TRBV7-2 to TRBJ2-1; D perhaps matches TRBD2 (5 bases). Trimming shortened V by 0 bases and J by 3 bases, and 9 bases separated the two germline ends. The CDR3 contains 15 residues. Germline CDR1 is SGHTA and CDR2 is FQGNSA. The chain's CDR3 is CASSLASGDYNEQFF. DNA of the CDR3: TGTGCCAGCAGCTTAGCCAGCGGTGACTACAATGAGCAGTTCTTC.

This clone was observed a single time. V gene TRBV5-4 combines with J gene TRBJ1-3; perhaps TRBD1 as D (6 bases). The CDR3 loop spans 15 amino acids. V was cut by 1 base and J by 2 bases, with 10 bases left in between. Germline V CDR1 and CDR2: SGHNT, YYREEE (reference sequence). CDR3 nucleotide sequence: TGTGCCAGCAGCTTGAGGGGGGTGGCTGGAAACACCATATATTTT. This translates into CASSLRGVAGNTIYF.

The chain employs TRBV9 and TRBJ2-5; a weak D match, TRBD2 (6 bases). CDR3 length equals 15 residues. Germline V gene data show CDR1 as SGDLS and CDR2 as YYNGEE. Between the trimmed V and J ends, which lost 0 bases and 4 bases, there was a span of 13 bases. Written as DNA, the CDR3 is TGTGCCAGCAGCGTAGAGGGCCGAGCGGGAGAGACCCAGTACTTC. Translated, it gives CASSVEGRAGETQYF.

The chain couples TRBV18 to TRBJ1-5; D unresolved. Trimming pared 3 bases from V and 4 bases from J, leaving 13 bases between. The germline V gene encodes CDR1 KGHSH and CDR2 LQKENI. The CDR3 consists of 15 residues. DNA of the CDR3: TGTGCCAGCTCACCGTCTCAATCCCCTAATCAGCCCCAGCATTTT. Amino acids: CASSPSQSPNQPQHF.

The chain has TRBV5-1 and TRBJ2-5, with D possibly being TRBD1 (6 bases). V was cut by 0 bases and J by 11 bases, with 20 bases left in between. From germline, CDR1 is SGHRS and CDR2 YFSETQ. This CDR3 spans 15 amino acids. The CDR3 protein is CASSLAQGFRWSQYF. CDR3 DNA sequence: TGCGCCAGCAGCTTGGCGCAGGGGTTCAGGTGGTCGCAGTACTTC.

V is TRBV30 and J is TRBJ1-5; no clear D. In germline, CDR1 is GTSNPN, CDR2 SVGIG (reference sequence). The CDR3 contains 13 residues. Deletions cut 5 bases from V and 3 bases from J, with 11 bases between. Written as DNA, the CDR3 is TGTGCCTGGGGGTCGACAAACAATCAGCCCCAGCATTTT. Its protein product is CAWGSTNNQPQHF.

The genes are TRBV30 and TRBJ2-5; 12 bases line up with TRBD1. Per the germline V gene, CDR1 is GTSNPN and CDR2 is SVGIG (reference sequence). Trimming at V came to 3 bases and at J to 5 bases, leaving 4 bases not matched to a gene. The CDR3 is 14 residues long. CDR3 sequence reads: CAWSRDRGPETQYF. The CDR3 DNA reads as TGTGCCTGGAGCCGGGACAGGGGGCCCGAGACCCAGTACTTC.

A single count supports this clone. Compared with germline, one end of the junction differs, possibly owing to a read error. The V gene is TRBV6-5, the J gene TRBJ2-7; D call uncertain. Germline values: CDR1 MNHEY, CDR2 SVGAGI. There are 11 residues in the CDR3. The CDR3 here is CASIYSYEQYF. Here the CDR3 DNA reads TGTGCCAGCATTTACAGCTACGAGCAGTACTTC.

This clone showed up just once. The rearrangement joins TRBV11-2 to TRBJ1-4, with 9 bases matching TRBD1. Germline-derived CDR1 and CDR2 are SGHAT and FQNNGV. CDR3 length: 17 residues. The J segment lost 10 bases and the V segment lost 0 bases, leaving 12 bases of the junction unmatched. The chain's CDR3 is CASSLDPFGDRDRKLFF. CDR3 DNA: TGTGCCAGCAGCTTAGATCCATTTGGGGACAGGGACCGAAAACTGTTTTTT. Supplemented by reference TRBV11-2 and TRBJ1-4, the full variable domain reads EAGVAQSPRYKIIEKRQSVAFWCNPISGHATLYWYQQILGQGPKLLIQFQNNGVVDDSQLPKDRFSAERLKGVDSTLKIQPAKLEDSAVYLCASSLDPFGDRDRKLFFGSGTQLSVL.

V gene TRBV5-1 combines with J gene TRBJ2-1; 10 bases are shared with TRBD2. Per the germline V gene, CDR1 is SGHRS and CDR2 is YFSETQ. J was trimmed by 7 bases and V by 2 bases; bases with no gene match: 9. The CDR3 spans 16 residues. The CDR3 bases are TGCGCCAGCAGCTTAGGAGCTAGCGGGAGTCTGAATGAGCAGTTCTTC. Amino acid sequence: CASSLGASGSLNEQFF.

This clone showed up just a few times. The rearrangement uses TRBV24-1 and TRBJ1-2; D unclear. The CDR3 length is 12 residues. Germline CDR1 is KGHDR and CDR2 is SFDVKD. The ends were cut back, 4 bases at V and 6 bases at J, with 8 bases in the middle. As DNA, the CDR3 is TGTGCCACCAGTGACAAGAAAGATGGCTACACCTTC. This gives the protein CATSDKKDGYTF.

The chain couples TRBV3-1 (or the pseudogene TRBV3-2) to TRBJ2-3; D gene uncertain. The V gene lost 0 bases and the J gene lost 3 bases, with 7 bases spanning the gap. Germline V gives CDR1 LGHDT, CDR2 YNNKEL (reference sequence). The CDR3 runs to 14 residues. CDR3 loop: CASSQDAETDTQYF. The CDR3 coding sequence is TGTGCCAGCAGCCAAGACGCGGAAACAGATACGCAGTATTTT.

The rearrangement joins TRBV11-3 to TRBJ2-2; 9 positions match TRBD1. Germline loops: CDR1 SGHNT, CDR2 YENEEA. V trimming: 5 bases; J trimming: 2 bases; junction bases outside the gene matches: 3. CDR3 size: 15 residues. CDR3 region: CASSPTGGNTGELFF. CDR3 nucleotide sequence: TGTGCCAGCAGCCCGACAGGGGGAAACACCGGGGAGCTGTTTTTT.

J is TRBJ1-2 and V is TRBV12-3 or TRBV12-4, with D tentatively TRBD1 (6 bases). V was cut by 3 bases and J by 6 bases, with 11 bases left in between. The CDR3 extends over 13 amino acids. The CDR3 spells CASSFSGVNGYTF. The DNA for the CDR3 is TGTGCCAGCAGTTTTTCAGGGGTTAATGGCTACACCTTC.

There are a few counts of this clone. The chain has TRBV29-1 and TRBJ1-1; D not certain. The CDR3 runs 15 residues. Deletions cut 2 bases from V and 1 base from J, with 14 bases between. CDR1 SQVTM and CDR2 ANQGSEA come from the germline V gene. The CDR3 reads CSVETWAAGNTEAFF. In DNA form, the CDR3 reads TGCAGCGTTGAAACCTGGGCGGCGGGGAACACTGAAGCTTTCTTT.

The chain has TRBV6-5 and TRBJ2-2; D possibly corresponds to TRBD2 (5 bases). CDR1 is MNHEY and CDR2 is SVGAGI in the germline V gene. V dropped 11 bases and J dropped 9 bases, with 13 bases sitting between them. The CDR3 is 11 amino acids. For the CDR3, the DNA is TGTGCCGTATCCCGGGGTCGGGAGCTGTTTTTT. This translates into CAVSRGRELFF.

This chain links TRBV6-2 or TRBV6-3 with TRBJ1-5; D is uncertain. The V gene's germline CDR1 is MNHEY and CDR2 SVGEGT. Trimming left V 1 base short and J 6 bases short, with 16 bases between. The CDR3 consists of 16 residues. The CDR3, as DNA: TGTGCCAGCAGTTACTTCCCCTCCGCAGTCATTCAGCCCCAGCATTTT. It yields the protein CASSYFPSAVIQPQHF.

The chain recombines TRBV18 with TRBJ2-5, with D uncertain. The CDR3 consists of 12 residues. The V end was cut by 4 bases, the J end by 2 bases, with 5 bases between. Germline loops: CDR1 KGHSH, CDR2 LQKENI. Written as DNA, the CDR3 is TGTGCCAGCTCACGGCAGCAAGAGACCCAGTACTTC. Residues: CASSRQQETQYF.

The chain combines TRBV19 with TRBJ2-4; 10 bases fit TRBD1. CDR1 is LNHDA and CDR2 is SQIVND in the germline V gene (reference sequence). The junction had 16 bases not matched to a gene; V was cut back by 5 bases and J by 3 bases. The CDR3 totals 19 residues. CDR3 in DNA: TGTGCCAGTAGTTCTCGTGTGGGACAGGGGCGCTTGGACAAAAACATTCAGTACTTC. Protein: CASSSRVGQGRLDKNIQYF.

The genes are TRBV2 and TRBJ1-5, with 7 nucleotides matching TRBD1. V trimming: 7 bases; J trimming: 7 bases; junction bases outside the gene matches: 10. This CDR3 contains 14 residues. CDR1 and CDR2 (germline): SNHLY, FYNNEI. CDR3: CASTGTAGRQPQHF. In DNA form, the CDR3 reads TGTGCCAGCACGGGGACAGCCGGTCGGCAGCCCCAGCATTTT.

The chain carries TRBV19 and TRBJ1-5; TRBD1 matches 9 bases. Trimming removed 4 bases from V and 7 bases from J; junction bases left unmatched: 5. The CDR3 has 14 residues. CDR1 and CDR2 (germline): LNHDA, SQIVND (reference sequence). Written as DNA, the CDR3 is TGTGCCAGTAGTACAAAACAGGGGGCACAGCCCCAGCATTTT. Encoded protein: CASSTKQGAQPQHF.

This clone appeared a few times. The V and J genes are TRBV2 and TRBJ1-4; the D is unclear. V gave up 1 base and J gave up 0 bases, with 6 bases separating them. This CDR3 has 15 amino acids. Per the germline V gene, CDR1 is SNHLY and CDR2 is FYNNEI. CDR3 nucleotide sequence: TGTGCCAGCAGTGAAGGACACACAACTAATGAAAAACTGTTTTTT. Translating it yields CASSEGHTTNEKLFF.

The chain joins TRBV2 to TRBJ2-1; 9 bases fit TRBD2. The J segment lost 6 bases and the V segment lost 2 bases, leaving 8 bases of the junction unmatched. Germline CDR1 reads SNHLY; CDR2 reads FYNNEI. This CDR3 contains 16 residues. Here the CDR3 reads CASSELRGGLGNEQFF. CDR3 coding DNA: TGTGCCAGCAGTGAATTGCGGGGGGGCTTGGGCAATGAGCAGTTCTTC.

This sequence joins TRBV3-1 (or the pseudogene TRBV3-2) and TRBJ2-7; 11 bases agree with TRBD2. The junction had 8 bases not matched to a gene; V was cut back by 4 bases and J by 6 bases. Germline assignment: CDR1 LGHDT and CDR2 YNNKEL (reference sequence). The CDR3 loop spans 15 amino acids. The CDR3 is CASSLTSGRSSEQYF. CDR3 DNA: TGTGCCAGCAGCCTCACTAGCGGGAGAAGTTCCGAGCAGTACTTC.

J is TRBJ1-3 and V is TRBV6-6; 9 bases match TRBD1. The trim removed 2 bases at V and 0 bases at J, leaving 2 bases unmatched. In germline, CDR1 is MNHNY, CDR2 SVGAGI (reference sequence). The CDR3 spans 16 residues. The DNA for the CDR3 is TGTGCCAGCAGTTACGGACAGGGGACCTCTGGAAACACCATATATTTT. As protein: CASSYGQGTSGNTIYF.